Below are 10 T cell receptor beta chains sequenced from a single sample in a study of CD8+ T cells in alopecia areata. Stated treatment: oral pan-JAK inhibitor, 5-10 mg twice daily. Following extraction, RNA underwent reverse transcription to cDNA, which served as the sequencing template. Profiled with immunoSEQ multiplex PCR; TCRdb holds only in-frame clones, not every one. The data show about 150,000 clones, with roughly 54% seen just once and approximately 16% held by the top ten. Sample: CD8+ T cells sorted from blood, taken at week 4, from a patient treated with tofacitinib. These receptors all stem from a human donor with alopecia areata.

This clone was seen just once. The V gene is TRBV2, the J gene TRBJ2-5; D unclear. Between the trimmed V and J ends, which lost 4 bases and 2 bases, there was a span of 8 bases. The CDR3 has 13 amino acids. Germline V gene data show CDR1 as SNHLY and CDR2 as FYNNEI. This CDR3 reads CASSGLGQETQYF. CDR3 sequence (DNA): TGTGCCAGCAGTGGTCTCGGACAAGAGACCCAGTACTTC.

This clone was detected only a few times. V usage is TRBV4-3 and J usage is TRBJ2-7; the match to TRBD2 covers 7 bases. This CDR3 is built from 13 residues. V dropped 1 base and J dropped 5; count of bases not matched to a gene: 2. In germline, CDR1 is LGHNA, CDR2 YSLEER. For the CDR3, the DNA is TGCGCCAGCAGCCAAGGGGGGGGTCACGAGCAGTACTTC. Its protein product is CASSQGGGHEQYF.

The chain couples TRBV27 to TRBJ2-3, with D possibly matching TRBD2 (7 bases). Per germline, CDR1 MNHEY and CDR2 SMNVEV (reference sequence). Trimming cost V 3 bases and J 4 bases, with 11 bases left between them. This CDR3 has 14 amino acids. The chain's CDR3 is CASSFGGAPDTQYF. CDR3 in DNA: TGTGCCAGCAGTTTTGGGGGGGCTCCAGATACGCAGTATTTT.

This clone occurred a few times. The chain is built from TRBV15 and TRBJ1-6; maybe TRBD1 (5 bases). From germline, CDR1 is LNHNV and CDR2 YYDKDF (reference sequence). CDR3 size: 14 residues. V lost 0 bases and J lost 9, with 9 bases in between. CDR3 region: CATSRDREGSPLHF. In DNA, the CDR3 is TGTGCCACCAGCAGAGACAGGGAGGGTTCACCCCTCCACTTT.

This clone appeared a few times. This sequence joins TRBV7-9 and TRBJ1-1; D is possibly TRBD1 (5 bases). The CDR3 runs to 13 residues. The V gene lost 4 bases and the J gene lost 4 bases, with 10 bases spanning the gap. Germline CDR1 reads SEHNR; CDR2 reads FQNEAQ (reference sequence). The CDR3 loop is CASSSGGGTEAFF. Here the CDR3 DNA reads TGTGCCAGCAGCTCGGGGGGTGGCACTGAAGCTTTCTTT.

This chain links TRBV5-8 with TRBJ1-2, with TRBD1 identical over 8 bases. The CDR3 extends over 13 amino acids. J was trimmed by 4 bases and V by 5 bases; bases with no gene match: 4. CDR1 is SGHTS and CDR2 is YDEGEE in the germline V gene. The CDR3 nucleotides read TGTGCCAGCAGATTGCAGGGGGCCTATGGCTACACCTTC. As protein: CASRLQGAYGYTF.

This clone was detected only a few times. Here the CDR3 reads CASSGGLLYEQYF. The CDR3 nucleotides read TGCGCCAGCAGCGGCGGCCTTCTCTACGAGCAGTACTTC. The V call is TRBV5-1, the J call TRBJ2-7; D is unclear. Trimming removed 4 bases from V and 3 bases from J, with 11 bases in between. This CDR3 spans 13 amino acids. Germline CDR1 is SGHRS and CDR2 is YFSETQ. Complete variable domain (other parts from reference TRBV5-1 and TRBJ2-7): KAGVTQTPRYLIKTRGQQVTLSCSPISGHRSVSWYQQTPGQGLQFLFEYFSETQRNKGNFPGRFSGRQFSNSRSEMNVSTLELGDSALYLCASSGGLLYEQYFGPGTRLTVT.

This chain uses TRBV30 with TRBJ1-5, with D maybe TRBD1 (5 bases). Germline lookup yields CDR1 GTSNPN and CDR2 SVGIG (reference sequence). With 2 bases removed from V and 8 bases from J, the gap between germline ends came to 13 bases. The CDR3 has 13 residues. CDR3 DNA: TGTGCCTGGAGTAGTCAGGGATGGGAGCCCCAGCATTTT. It specifies CAWSSQGWEPQHF.

This clone is judged medium-sized. The rearrangement joins TRBV4-3 to TRBJ2-7, with 9 bases matching TRBD1. Trimming cost V 1 base and J 3 bases; bases outside gene matches: 13. Germline CDR1 LGHNA, CDR2 YSLEER. This CDR3 is built from 18 residues. CDR3 amino acids: CASSQGARGQGNHYEQYF. The DNA of the CDR3 is TGCGCCAGCAGCCAAGGGGCTAGGGGACAGGGAAACCACTACGAGCAGTACTTC.

This clone has more than one count but fewer than ten. This chain connects TRBV7-3 to TRBJ2-3; 8 bases map to TRBD2. The germline CDR1 and CDR2 sequences are SGHTA and FQGTGA. Unmatched junction bases numbered 4, after V lost 2 bases and J lost 3 bases. CDR3 length: 15 amino acids. The CDR3 is CASSLGSGGTDTQYF. The CDR3 DNA reads as TGTGCCAGCAGCTTAGGAAGCGGGGGAACAGATACGCAGTATTTT.